The sequence of this T cell receptor beta chain was determined in a study of cytomegalovirus exposure and HLA in healthy donors. It was with 60 Vbeta and 13 Jbeta primers that the PCR ran. TCRdb's table, derived via immunoSEQ multiplex PCR, lists solely in-frame clones and lacks some. This sample yields hundreds of thousands of clones, of which approximately 83% are seen a single time; 0.71% belongs to the top ten. With regard to this clone: The antigen remains unidentified.

This CDR3 contains 16 residues. Trimming cost V 6 bases and J 0 bases, with 14 bases left between them. Whole-study findings and limits: A later analysis reportedly identified an Asian-associated ancestry cluster as carrying fewer N-insertions than the approximately 730-donor mean. Specificity for CMV antigens was confirmed in vitro for a few of the CMV-associated chains.

The J gene is TRBJ1-4, the V gene TRBV23-1, with D perhaps matching TRBD1 (5 bases). TRBV23-1 is classed as an ORF, of uncertain function. What was sequenced was PBMCs. The TCR comes from a boy aged 2 to 10 in good health and CMV-seronegative. The CDR3 here is CASRRQGFATNEKLFF. In DNA, the CDR3 is TGCGCCAGCAGACGCCAGGGATTTGCAACTAATGAAAAACTGTTTTTT.